This T cell receptor beta chain stems from a study of graft-versus-host responses after intestinal transplantation. The germline V and J ends were trimmed by 2 bases and 5 bases, with 7 bases remaining between them. Germline V lookup: CDR1 MGHRA, CDR2 YSYEKL. The CDR3 runs to 13 residues. Repertoires were generated with immunoSEQ multiplex PCR, while TCRdb's copy carries only in-frame clones and drops some. This sample yields 95,000 or so clones, of which 90% are seen a single time; more than 15% belongs to the top ten. The receptor's source is a human patient who received an intestinal transplant, so some T cells may come from the graft donor. The sequenced sample was PBMCs, obtained about 460 days after intestinal transplant. J is TRBJ2-1 and V is TRBV4-1; D is unresolved. The CDR3 sequence: CASSQSRDNEQFF. As DNA, the CDR3 is TGCGCCAGCAGCCAAAGCAGAGACAATGAGCAGTTCTTC.